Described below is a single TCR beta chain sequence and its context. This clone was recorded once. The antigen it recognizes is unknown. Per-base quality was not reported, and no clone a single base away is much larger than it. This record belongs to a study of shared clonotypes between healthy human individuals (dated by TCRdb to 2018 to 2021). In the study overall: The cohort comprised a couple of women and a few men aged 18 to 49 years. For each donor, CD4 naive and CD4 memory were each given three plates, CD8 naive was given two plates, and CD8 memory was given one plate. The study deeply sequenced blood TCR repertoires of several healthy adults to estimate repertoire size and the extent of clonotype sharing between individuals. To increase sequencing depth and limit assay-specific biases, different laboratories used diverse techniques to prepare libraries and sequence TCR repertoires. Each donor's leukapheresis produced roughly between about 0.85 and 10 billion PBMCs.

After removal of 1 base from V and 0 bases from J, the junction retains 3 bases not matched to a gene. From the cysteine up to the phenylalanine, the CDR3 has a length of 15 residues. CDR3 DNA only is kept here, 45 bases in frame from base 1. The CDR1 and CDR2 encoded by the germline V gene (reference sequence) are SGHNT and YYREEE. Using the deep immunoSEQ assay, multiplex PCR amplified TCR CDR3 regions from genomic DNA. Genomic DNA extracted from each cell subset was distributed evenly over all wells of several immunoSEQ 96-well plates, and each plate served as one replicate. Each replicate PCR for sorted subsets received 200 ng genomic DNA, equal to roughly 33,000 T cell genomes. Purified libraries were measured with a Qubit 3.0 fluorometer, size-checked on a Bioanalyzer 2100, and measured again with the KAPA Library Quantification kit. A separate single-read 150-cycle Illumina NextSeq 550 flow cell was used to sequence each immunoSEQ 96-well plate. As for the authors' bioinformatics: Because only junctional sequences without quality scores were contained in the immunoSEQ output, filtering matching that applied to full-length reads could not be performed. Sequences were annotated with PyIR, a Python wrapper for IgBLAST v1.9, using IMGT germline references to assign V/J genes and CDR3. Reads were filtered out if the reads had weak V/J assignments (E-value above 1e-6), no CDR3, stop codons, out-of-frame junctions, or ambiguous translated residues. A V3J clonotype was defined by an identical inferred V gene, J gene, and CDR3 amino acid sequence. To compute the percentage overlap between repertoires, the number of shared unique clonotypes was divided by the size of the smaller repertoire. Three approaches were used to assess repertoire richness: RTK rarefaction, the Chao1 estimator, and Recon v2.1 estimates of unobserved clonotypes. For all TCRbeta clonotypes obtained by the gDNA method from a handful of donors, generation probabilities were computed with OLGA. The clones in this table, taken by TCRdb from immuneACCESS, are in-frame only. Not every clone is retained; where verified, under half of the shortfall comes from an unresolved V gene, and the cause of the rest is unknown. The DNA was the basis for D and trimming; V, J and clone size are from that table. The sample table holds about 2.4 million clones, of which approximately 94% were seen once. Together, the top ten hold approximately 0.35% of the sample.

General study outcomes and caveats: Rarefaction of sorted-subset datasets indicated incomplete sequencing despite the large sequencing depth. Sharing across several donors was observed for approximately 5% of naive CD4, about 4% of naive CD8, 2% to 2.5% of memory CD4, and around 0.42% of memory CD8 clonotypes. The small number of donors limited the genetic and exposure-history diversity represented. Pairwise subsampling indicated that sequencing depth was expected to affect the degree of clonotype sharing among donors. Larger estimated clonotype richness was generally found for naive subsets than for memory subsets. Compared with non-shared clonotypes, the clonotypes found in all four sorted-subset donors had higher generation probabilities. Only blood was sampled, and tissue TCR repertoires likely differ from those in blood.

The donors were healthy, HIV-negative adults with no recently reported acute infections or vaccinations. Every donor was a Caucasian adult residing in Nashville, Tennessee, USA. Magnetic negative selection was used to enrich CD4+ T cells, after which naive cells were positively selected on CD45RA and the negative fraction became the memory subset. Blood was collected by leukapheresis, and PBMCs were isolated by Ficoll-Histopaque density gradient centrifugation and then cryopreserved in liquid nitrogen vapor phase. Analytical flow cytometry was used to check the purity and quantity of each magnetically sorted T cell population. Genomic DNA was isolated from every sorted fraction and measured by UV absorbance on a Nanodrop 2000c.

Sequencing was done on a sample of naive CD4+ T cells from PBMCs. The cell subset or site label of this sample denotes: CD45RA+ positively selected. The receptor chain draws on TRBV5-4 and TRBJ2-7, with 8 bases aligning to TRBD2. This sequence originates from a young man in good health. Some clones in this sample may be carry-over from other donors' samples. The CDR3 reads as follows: CASSLSSGSSYEQYF. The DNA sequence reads TGTGCCAGCAGCTTGTCCAGCGGGAGCTCCTACGAGCAGTACTTC.